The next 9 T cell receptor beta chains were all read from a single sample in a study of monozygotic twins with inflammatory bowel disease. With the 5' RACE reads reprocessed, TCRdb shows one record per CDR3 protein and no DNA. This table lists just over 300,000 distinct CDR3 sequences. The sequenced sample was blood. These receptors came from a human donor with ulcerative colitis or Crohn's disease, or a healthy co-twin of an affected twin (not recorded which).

CDR3 sequence: CASSPSILTDTQYF. The genes are TRBV18 and TRBJ2-3. The germline gives CDR1 KGHSH, CDR2 LQKENI. The CDR3 extends over 14 amino acids.

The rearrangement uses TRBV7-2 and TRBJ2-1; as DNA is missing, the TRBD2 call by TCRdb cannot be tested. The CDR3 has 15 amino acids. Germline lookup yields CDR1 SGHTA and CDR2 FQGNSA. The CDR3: CASSRNSGGHNEQFF. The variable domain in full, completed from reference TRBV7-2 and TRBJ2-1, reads GAGVSQSPSNKVTEKGKDVELRCDPISGHTALYWYRQSLGQGLEFLIYFQGNSAPDKSGLPSDRFSAERTGGSVSTLTIQRTQQEDSAVYLCASSRNSGGHNEQFFGPGTRLTVL.

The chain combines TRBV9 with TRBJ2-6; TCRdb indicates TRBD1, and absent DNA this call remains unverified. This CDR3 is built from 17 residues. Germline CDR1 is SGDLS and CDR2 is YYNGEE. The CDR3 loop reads CASSLWDRPTGANVLTF.

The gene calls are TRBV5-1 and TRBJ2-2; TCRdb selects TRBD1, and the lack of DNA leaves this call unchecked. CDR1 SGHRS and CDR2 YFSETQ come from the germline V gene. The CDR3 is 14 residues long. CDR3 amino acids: CASSLRQGTGELFF. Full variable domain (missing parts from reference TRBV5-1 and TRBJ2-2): KAGVTQTPRYLIKTRGQQVTLSCSPISGHRSVSWYQQTPGQGLQFLFEYFSETQRNKGNFPGRFSGRQFSNSRSEMNVSTLELGDSALYLCASSLRQGTGELFFGEGSRLTVL.

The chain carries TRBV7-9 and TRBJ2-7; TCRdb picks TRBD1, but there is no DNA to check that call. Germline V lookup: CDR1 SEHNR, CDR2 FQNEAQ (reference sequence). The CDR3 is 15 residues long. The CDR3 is CASSQRDRATYEQYF.

CDR3 amino acids: CASSLHRWGGPKNIQYF. The chain combines TRBV7-2 with TRBJ2-4; TCRdb designates TRBD1, a call that cannot be tested without DNA. The CDR3 is 17 amino acids. The germline V gene has CDR1 SGHTA and CDR2 FQGNSA.

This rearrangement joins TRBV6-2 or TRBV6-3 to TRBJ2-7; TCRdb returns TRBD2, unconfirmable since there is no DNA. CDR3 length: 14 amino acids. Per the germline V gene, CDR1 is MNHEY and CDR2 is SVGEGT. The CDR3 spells CASHFSGGAYEQYF.

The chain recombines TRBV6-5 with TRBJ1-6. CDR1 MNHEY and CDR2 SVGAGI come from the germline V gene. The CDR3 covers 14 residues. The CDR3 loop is CASSYTSYNSPLHF.

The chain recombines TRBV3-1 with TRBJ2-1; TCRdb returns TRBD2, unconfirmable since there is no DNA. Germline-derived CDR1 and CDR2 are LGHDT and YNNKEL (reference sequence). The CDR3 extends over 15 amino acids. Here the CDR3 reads CASSQERLAGNEQFF.